This is a list of T cell receptor beta chains from one sample in a study of CD8 T cells in Susac syndrome. Using its own MiXCR run on the immunoSEQ multiplex PCR reads, TCRdb lists one record per CDR3 protein. The table includes roughly 200,000 distinct CDR3 sequences, 95% detected once. Sequencing used CD4+ T cells from PBMCs. All receptors come from a human donor in good health. The CDR3 runs from the conserved cysteine through the conserved F or W.

J gene	CDR3 length	V gene	CDR3 protein
TRBJ2-3	15	TRBV30	CAWIRLAGPTDTQYF
TRBJ2-1	14	TRBV6-2/TRBV6-3	CAIRTGGAYNEQFF
TRBJ1-1	16	TRBV4-1	CASSPHSRTLNTEAFF
TRBJ2-5	15	TRBV7-2	CASSLGDGLHETQYF
TRBJ1-1	13	TRBV24-1	CATSDGLTTEAFF
TRBJ2-3	12	TRBV18	CASSPATDTQYF
TRBJ2-5	13	TRBV11-2	CASSWAPEETQYF
TRBJ2-1	14	TRBV20-1	CSAPPTSGKGEQFF
TRBJ1-1	14	TRBV18	CASSREGGNTEAFF
TRBJ1-1	10	TRBV20-1	CSATTGTAFF
TRBJ1-2	15	TRBV18	CASSPSLGDNYGYTF
TRBJ2-1	14	TRBV9	CASSVGQSYNEQFF
TRBJ2-1	11	TRBV20-1	CSANRGNEQFF
TRBJ2-6	16	TRBV9	CASSDPPGAGANVLTF
TRBJ1-1	15	TRBV5-4	CASSLRRQEVAEAFF